The rows below give T cell receptor beta chains drawn from one sample of a study of glioma-infiltrating T cells. Each CDR3 protein is one row after TCRdb ran MiXCR on the multiplex PCR reads. The sample shows fewer than 200,000 distinct CDR3 sequences, about 46% of them seen only once. Sequences were obtained from glioma tissue, nonneoplastic brain tissue, or PBMCs (not recorded which). These receptor sequences come from a human donor with low-grade glioma or glioblastoma, undergoing nonglioma brain surgery, or in good health (not recorded which). Both conserved end residues are part of each CDR3. The D gene is left open where the match is weak. Part of the rows lack a size; the others show once, few, many or a class for expanded clones.

d_gene | abundance | j_gene | v_gene | len | CDR3aa | CDR3nt
TRBD2 | NA | TRBJ2-1 | TRBV12-3/TRBV12-4 | 14 | CASSSALAGDEQFF | TGTGCCAGCAGTTCCGCCCTAGCGGGAGACGAGCAGTTCTTC
TRBD2 | few | TRBJ2-3 | TRBV24-1 | 14 | CATSERGDTDTQYF | TGTGCCACCAGTGAGCGGGGGGACACAGATACGCAGTATTTT
NA | many | TRBJ2-1 | TRBV3-1 | 13 | CASSQDISNEQFF | TGTGCCAGCAGCCAAGATATAAGTAATGAGCAGTTCTTC
NA | many | TRBJ1-4 | TRBV7-9 | 14 | CASSLRGRNEKLFF | TGTGCCAGCAGCTTACGGGGGCGTAACGAAAAACTGTTTTTT
NA | once | TRBJ2-7 | TRBV27 | 13 | CGSSLGVRTEQYF | TGTGGCAGCAGTTTAGGGGTTAGGACAGAGCAGTACTTC
TRBD2 | NA | TRBJ2-3 | TRBV6-2/TRBV6-3 | 16 | CASSPRAGGRTDTQYF | TGTGCCAGCTCACCACGGGCGGGAGGAAGGACAGATACGCAGTATTTT
TRBD1 | NA | TRBJ2-7 | TRBV18 | 14 | CASSPSRTGYEKYF | TGTGCCAGCTCACCATCGCGGACAGGATACGAGAAGTACTTC
NA | NA | TRBJ1-2 | TRBV5-1 | 16 | CASSTGDSLANYGYTF | TGCGCCAGCAGCACCGGCGACAGCTTAGCAAACTATGGCTACACCTTC
TRBD1 | few | TRBJ1-3 | TRBV2 | 16 | CASSRDRNFSGNTIYF | TGTGCCAGCAGCCGGGACAGAAACTTCTCTGGAAACACCATATATTTT
TRBD2 | NA | TRBJ2-1 | TRBV28 | 15 | CDKYKAGGGAMRQFF | TGTGACAAATACAAAGCGGGAGGGGGTGCAATGAGGCAGTTCTTC
TRBD2 | few | TRBJ2-7 | TRBV7-9 | 15 | CASSFGGAGRNEQYF | TGTGCCAGCAGCTTCGGGGGGGCGGGAAGGAACGAGCAGTACTTC
TRBD1 | NA | TRBJ1-5 | TRBV20-1 | 14 | CSAITGEDNQHQHF | TGCAGTGCCATTACAGGGGAAGACAATCAGCACCAGCATTTT
TRBD1 | few | TRBJ1-5 | TRBV19 | 14 | CASSIGQANQPQHF | TGTGCCAGTAGTATTGGACAGGCAAATCAGCCCCAGCATTTT
NA | NA | TRBJ2-7 | TRBV14 | 13 | CASSQAGGNEQYF | TGTGCCAGCAGCCAAGCAGGAGGGAACGAGCAGTACTTC
NA | NA | TRBJ1-1 | TRBV4-1 | 15 | CASSQVANMNTEAFF | TGCGCCAGCAGCCAAGTCGCAAACATGAACACTGAAGCTTTCTTT
TRBD2 | many | TRBJ2-1 | TRBV20-1 | 15 | CSAPIAGKSYNEQFF | TGCAGTGCTCCAATAGCGGGTAAATCCTACAATGAGCAGTTCTTC
NA | many | TRBJ1-5 | TRBV2 | 14 | CASSEVGGNQPQHF | TGTGCCAGCAGTGAAGTTGGCGGGAATCAGCCCCAGCATTTT
TRBD2 | NA | TRBJ2-3 | TRBV5-3 | 18 | CARSLLRSLAGRTDTQYF | TGTGCCAGAAGCCTCCTCCGGTCATTAGCGGGTCGCACAGATACGCAGTATTTT
NA | NA | TRBJ2-7 | TRBV2 | 14 | CASSLQGGNYEQYF | TGTGCCAGCAGTTTACAGGGGGGGAACTACGAGCAGTACTTC
NA | many | TRBJ2-1 | TRBV20-1 | 13 | CSATGGGVDEQFF | TGCAGTGCTACCGGAGGGGGAGTTGATGAGCAGTTCTTC
TRBD2 | NA | TRBJ2-1 | TRBV28 | 15 | CASSLPGGLNNEQFF | TGTGCCAGCAGTTTACCCGGGGGACTAAACAATGAGCAGTTCTTC
TRBD2 | many | TRBJ2-1 | TRBV6-1 | 14 | CASSSYLAGVEQFF | TGTGCCAGCAGTTCTTACCTAGCGGGAGTTGAGCAGTTCTTC
NA | many | TRBJ2-3 | TRBV28 | 15 | CASSATGFDTDTQYF | TGTGCCAGCAGCGCTACAGGGTTTGACACAGATACGCAGTATTTT
NA | NA | TRBJ2-3 | TRBV5-1 | 14 | CASSFGASADTQYF | TGCGCCAGCAGCTTCGGAGCTTCCGCAGATACGCAGTATTTT
NA | NA | TRBJ2-5 | TRBV20-1 | 16 | CSARSLAFTPQETQYF | TGCAGTGCTAGGTCACTAGCCTTTACCCCCCAAGAGACCCAGTACTTC
NA | many | TRBJ2-1 | TRBV6-1 | 15 | CASTESADGYNEQFF | TGTGCCAGCACCGAAAGCGCGGACGGGTACAATGAGCAGTTCTTC
NA | many | TRBJ2-7 | TRBV7-9 | 15 | CASSLAARHYYEQYF | TGTGCCAGCAGCTTAGCGGCCAGGCACTACTACGAGCAGTACTTC
TRBD2 | many | TRBJ2-1 | TRBV20-1 | 14 | CSARGLAHYNEQFF | TGCAGTGCACGGGGACTAGCGCACTACAATGAGCAGTTCTTC
TRBD1 | NA | TRBJ2-7 | TRBV6-1 | 18 | CAISDRAGQGPRVHEQYF | TGTGCCATCAGTGACCGCGCCGGACAGGGGCCCAGGGTACACGAGCAGTACTTC
NA | NA | TRBJ2-5 | TRBV12-3/TRBV12-4 | 14 | CASSPRLVSVTEYF | TGTGCCAGCAGTCCACGACTAGTTAGTGTGACCGAGTACTTC
TRBD1 | few | TRBJ2-5 | TRBV18 | 15 | CASSTGQGREETQYF | TGTGCCAGCTCAACCGGACAGGGCCGAGAAGAGACCCAGTACTTC
NA | NA | TRBJ2-3 | TRBV12-3/TRBV12-4 | 14 | CASSWDGETDTQYF | TGTGCCAGCAGTTGGGACGGGGAGACAGATACGCAGTATTTT